The T cell receptor (beta chain) described here comes from a study of PD-L1 blockade in urothelial cancer. Stated time point: pretreatment peripheral blood. This CDR3 has 15 residues. Germline V gene data show CDR1 as MNHEY and CDR2 as SVGAGI. Trimming took 0 bases from V and 7 from J, leaving 12 bases between them. As concerns this clone: Its antigen is still unknown.

Clones were sequenced by immunoSEQ multiplex PCR, and TCRdb holds only the in-frame ones, with some missing. The sample has 65,000 to 80,000 clones, 90% seen once. The study's findings and limits: Patients with durable benefit had greater blood expansion of tumor-associated TCR clones 3 weeks into treatment.

This TCR came from a man in his sixties or seventies with urothelial cancer. This sample comprised PBMCs, obtained around atezolizumab (anti-PD-L1) treatment. The rearrangement joins TRBV6-5 to TRBJ1-4; D not resolved. CDR3 sequence (DNA): TGTGCCAGCAGTTACTCGGTCAGCGGGTCTGAAAAACTGTTTTTT. This gives the protein CASSYSVSGSEKLFF.